This T cell receptor (beta chain) was documented in a study of shared T cell receptors in the human thymus. Clones were sequenced by immunoSEQ multiplex PCR, and TCRdb holds only the in-frame ones, with some missing. The data hold hundreds of thousands of clones, with around 87% observed a single time. CDR1 is SQVTM, CDR2 ANQGSEA, per germline. V dropped 4 bases and J dropped 2 bases, with 12 bases sitting between them. The CDR3 totals 13 residues. These data also formed part of another study, on human thymus T cells. That publication notes: An apparent bias in V and J gene usage was seen in thymic and blood repertoires. Thymic repertoires of unrelated individuals were reported in related research to overlap highly.

The sequence was collected from a boy in the first two years of life with a congenital heart defect. Sequencing was performed on thymocytes. This chain links TRBV29-1 with TRBJ2-7, with a possible D match to TRBD2 (5 bases). CDR3 protein: CSVGEGSPYEQYF. In nucleotides, the CDR3 is TGCAGCGTTGGTGAAGGGAGTCCCTACGAGCAGTACTTC.